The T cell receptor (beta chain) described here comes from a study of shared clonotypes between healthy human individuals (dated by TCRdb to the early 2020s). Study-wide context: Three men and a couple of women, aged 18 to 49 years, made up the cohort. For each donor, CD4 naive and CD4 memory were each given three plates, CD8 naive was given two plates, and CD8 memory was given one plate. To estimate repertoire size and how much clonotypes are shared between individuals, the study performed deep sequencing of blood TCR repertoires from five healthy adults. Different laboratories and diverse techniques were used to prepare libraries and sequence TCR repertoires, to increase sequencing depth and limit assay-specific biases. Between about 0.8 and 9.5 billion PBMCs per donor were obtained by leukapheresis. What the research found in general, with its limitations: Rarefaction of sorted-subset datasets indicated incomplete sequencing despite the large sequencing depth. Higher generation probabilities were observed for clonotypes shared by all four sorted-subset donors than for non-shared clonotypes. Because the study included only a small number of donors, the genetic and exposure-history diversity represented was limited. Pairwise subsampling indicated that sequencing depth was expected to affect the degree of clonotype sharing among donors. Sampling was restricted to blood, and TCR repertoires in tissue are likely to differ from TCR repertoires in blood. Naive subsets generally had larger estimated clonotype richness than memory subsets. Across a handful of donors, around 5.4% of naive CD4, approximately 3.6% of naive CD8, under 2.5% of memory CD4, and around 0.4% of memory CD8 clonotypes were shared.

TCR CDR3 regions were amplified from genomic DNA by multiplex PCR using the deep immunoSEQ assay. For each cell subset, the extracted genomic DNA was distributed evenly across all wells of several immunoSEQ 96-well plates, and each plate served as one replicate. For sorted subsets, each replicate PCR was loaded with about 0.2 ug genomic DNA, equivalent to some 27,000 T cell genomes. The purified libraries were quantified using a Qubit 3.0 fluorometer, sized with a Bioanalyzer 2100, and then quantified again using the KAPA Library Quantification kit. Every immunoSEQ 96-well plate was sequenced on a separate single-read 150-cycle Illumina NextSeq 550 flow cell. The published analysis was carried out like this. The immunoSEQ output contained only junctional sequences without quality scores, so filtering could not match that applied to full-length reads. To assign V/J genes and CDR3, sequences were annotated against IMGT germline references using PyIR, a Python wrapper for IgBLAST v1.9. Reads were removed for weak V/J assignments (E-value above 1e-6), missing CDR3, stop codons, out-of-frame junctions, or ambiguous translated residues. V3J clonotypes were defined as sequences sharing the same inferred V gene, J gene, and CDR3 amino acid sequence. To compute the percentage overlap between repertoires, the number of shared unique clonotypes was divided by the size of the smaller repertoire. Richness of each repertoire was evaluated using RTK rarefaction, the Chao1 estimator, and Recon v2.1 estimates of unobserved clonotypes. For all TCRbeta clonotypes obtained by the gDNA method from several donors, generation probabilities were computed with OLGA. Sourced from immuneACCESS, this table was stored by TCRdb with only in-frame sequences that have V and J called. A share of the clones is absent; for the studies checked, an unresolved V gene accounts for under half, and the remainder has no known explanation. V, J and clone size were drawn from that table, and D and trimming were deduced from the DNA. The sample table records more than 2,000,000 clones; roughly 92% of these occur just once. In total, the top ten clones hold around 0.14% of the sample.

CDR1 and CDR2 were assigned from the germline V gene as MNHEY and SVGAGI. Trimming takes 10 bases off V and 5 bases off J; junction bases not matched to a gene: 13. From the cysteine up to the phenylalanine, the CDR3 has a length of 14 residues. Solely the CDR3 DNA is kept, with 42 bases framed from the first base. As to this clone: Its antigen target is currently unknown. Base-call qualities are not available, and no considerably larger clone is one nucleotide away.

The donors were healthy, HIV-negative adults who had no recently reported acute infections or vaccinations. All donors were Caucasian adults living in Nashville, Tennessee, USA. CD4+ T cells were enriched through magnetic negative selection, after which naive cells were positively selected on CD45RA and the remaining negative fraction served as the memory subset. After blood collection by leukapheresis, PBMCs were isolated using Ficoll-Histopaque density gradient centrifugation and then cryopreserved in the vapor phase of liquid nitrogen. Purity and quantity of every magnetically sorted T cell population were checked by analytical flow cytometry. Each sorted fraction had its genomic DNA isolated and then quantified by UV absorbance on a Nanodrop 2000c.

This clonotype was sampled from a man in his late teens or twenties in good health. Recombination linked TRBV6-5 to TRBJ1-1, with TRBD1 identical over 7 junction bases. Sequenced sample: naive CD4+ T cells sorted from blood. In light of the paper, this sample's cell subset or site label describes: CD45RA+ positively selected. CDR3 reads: CATQSSTGRTEAFF. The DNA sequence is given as TGTGCCACCCAATCCTCGACAGGGCGAACTGAAGCTTTCTTT.